These 20 T cell receptor beta chains were all obtained from the same sample, sequenced in a study of tumor-infiltrating lymphocytes in localized non-small cell lung cancer (dated by TCRdb to the early 2020s). The library was produced with the immunoSEQ multiplex PCR assay. TCRdb took over this immuneACCESS table, retaining in-frame rearrangements with V and J assigned. Such tables are incomplete; in checked studies, under half of the missing clones stem from an unresolved V gene, and the remainder is unexplained. This sample lists 9,500 to 15,000 clones; around 80% were detected once. The ten largest clones add up to roughly 13% of the sample. Sequencing was carried out using lung tumor tissue. These receptors originate from a human donor with non-small cell lung cancer.

The V and J genes are TRBV30 and TRBJ1-2; TRBD1 might be the D (5 bases). Trimming took 0 bases from V and 5 from J, leaving 13 bases between them. The CDR3 has 14 amino acids. The germline gives CDR1 GTSNPN, CDR2 SVGIG (reference sequence). The CDR3 nucleotides read TGTGCCTGGAGTGTACATCGGGCAGGGTATGGCTACACCTTC. Protein product: CAWSVHRAGYGYTF.

V and J are TRBV7-9 and TRBJ2-1, with 9 bases that match TRBD1. Trimming at V came to 5 bases and at J to 2 bases, leaving 4 bases not matched to a gene. CDR1 SEHNR and CDR2 FQNEAQ come from the germline V gene (reference sequence). The CDR3 sequence is 15 residues long. This CDR3 is CASSKRQGAYNEQFF. CDR3 bases: TGTGCCAGCAGCAAACGACAGGGGGCCTACAATGAGCAGTTCTTC.

CDR3 nucleotide sequence: TGCGCCAGCAGCTTGAGTAGCGGGGGTCACAATGAGCAGTTCTTC. Amino acids: CASSLSSGGHNEQFF. The V gene is TRBV5-1, the J gene TRBJ2-1, with TRBD2 identical over 9 bases. The CDR3 has 15 amino acids. The ends lost 1 base at V and 5 bases at J; junction bases unmatched: 4. Germline V lookup: CDR1 SGHRS, CDR2 YFSETQ.

This sequence joins TRBV7-2 and TRBJ2-7; no definite D call. Germline loops: CDR1 SGHTA, CDR2 FQGNSA. This CDR3 has 11 residues. Trimming shortened V by 4 bases and J by 7 bases, and 8 bases separated the two germline ends. This CDR3 is CASSSRGEQYF. The CDR3 DNA reads TGTGCCAGCAGCTCCCGTGGAGAGCAGTACTTC.

The DNA for the CDR3 is TGCGCCAGCAGCCCTCAGGGTCAGCCCCAGCATTTT. Translated: CASSPQGQPQHF. The J gene is TRBJ1-5, the V gene TRBV4-3; D is possibly TRBD1 (5 bases). V was trimmed by 4 bases and J by 6 bases, leaving 7 bases between them. CDR3 length: 12 residues. CDR1 LGHNA and CDR2 YSLEER come from the germline V gene.

The chain's CDR3 is CASTQDRGLGEQYF. In DNA, the CDR3 is TGTGCCAGCACCCAGGACAGGGGGCTTGGGGAGCAGTACTTC. The genes are TRBV2 and TRBJ2-7; TRBD1 matches 11 bases. The CDR3 has 14 amino acids. V shed 7 bases and J 7 bases; nucleotides not matched to a gene: 9. Per the germline V gene, CDR1 is SNHLY and CDR2 is FYNNEI.

The chain couples TRBV19 to TRBJ1-1; D may be TRBD1 (6 bases). V was clipped by 5 bases and J by 0 bases, with 10 bases between them. The V gene's germline CDR1 is LNHDA and CDR2 SQIVND (reference sequence). The length of the CDR3 is 14 residues. CDR3: CASSEGVMNTEAFF. The CDR3 DNA is TGTGCCAGTAGTGAGGGGGTCATGAACACTGAAGCTTTCTTT.

The CDR3 protein is CASSHDRAGDEQYF. In nucleotides, the CDR3 is TGTGCCAGCAGCCACGACAGGGCGGGGGACGAGCAGTACTTC. The chain uses TRBV4-2 and TRBJ2-7; either TRBD1 or TRBD2 may supply D (7 bases each). V gave up 3 bases and J gave up 5 bases, with 14 bases separating them. Germline CDR1 reads LGHNA; CDR2 reads YNFKEQ. The CDR3 runs 14 residues.

This chain connects TRBV4-3 to TRBJ1-2, with no clear D. Germline assignment: CDR1 LGHNA and CDR2 YSLEER. The CDR3 sequence is 15 residues long. Trimming took off 0 bases at V and 5 bases at J, with 13 bases between the two ends. This chain's CDR3 is CASSQENAGGYGYTF. The CDR3 DNA is TGCGCCAGCAGCCAAGAAAACGCCGGAGGGTATGGCTACACCTTC.

The chain recombines TRBV19 with TRBJ1-1, with TRBD1 matching over 8 bases. The germline V gene has CDR1 LNHDA and CDR2 SQIVND (reference sequence). Germline trimming cut 3 bases from V and 2 bases from J; bases unmatched to any gene: 8. The CDR3 spans 16 residues. The CDR3 here is CASSIVRDRPNTEAFF. DNA for the CDR3: TGTGCCAGTAGTATCGTTCGGGACAGGCCCAACACTGAAGCTTTCTTT.

The chain uses TRBV19 and TRBJ1-6; D is unclear. Germline V gives CDR1 LNHDA, CDR2 SQIVND (reference sequence). The CDR3 is made up of 14 amino acids. V was shortened by 9 bases and J by 0 bases, with 9 bases between the two germline ends. CDR3 region: CASHPSSYNSPLHF. Here the CDR3 DNA reads TGTGCCAGCCACCCTAGCTCCTATAATTCACCCCTCCACTTT.

The chain is built from TRBV7-6 and TRBJ2-2, with TRBD1 identical over 7 bases. The V segment lost 5 bases and the J segment 2 bases; nucleotides outside the gene matches: 11. The CDR3 runs 17 residues. Germline V gene data show CDR1 as SGHVS and CDR2 as FNYEAQ. The CDR3, as DNA: TGTGCCAGCAGCCCGAGGGTAGGGGGCGTTAACACCGGGGAGCTGTTTTTT. This gives the protein CASSPRVGGVNTGELFF.

This clone came up a few times. The rearrangement links TRBV4-2 to TRBJ1-5, with D unclear. V was clipped by 0 bases and J by 1 base, with 7 bases between them. The CDR3 spans 15 residues. Germline values: CDR1 LGHNA, CDR2 YNFKEQ. DNA of the CDR3: TGTGCCAGCAGCCAAGATTCCAGGAGCAATCAGCCCCAGCATTTT. Encoded protein: CASSQDSRSNQPQHF.

The V and J genes are TRBV30 and TRBJ2-7; no firm D call. The germline V gene encodes CDR1 GTSNPN and CDR2 SVGIG (reference sequence). This CDR3 contains 12 residues. The ends were cut back, 1 base at V and 4 bases at J, with 8 bases in the middle. The chain's CDR3 is CAWSGTLYEQYF. CDR3 sequence (DNA): TGTGCCTGGAGTGGGACGCTTTACGAGCAGTACTTC.

This chain joins TRBV5-4 and TRBJ1-2; D is ambiguous. In germline, CDR1 is SGHNT, CDR2 YYREEE (reference sequence). Trimming stripped 0 bases from V and 8 bases from J, with 8 bases between. The CDR3 has 12 residues. The CDR3 sequence is CASSLDSLGYTF. The DNA for the CDR3 is TGTGCCAGCAGCTTGGACAGTTTGGGCTACACCTTC.

CDR3 in amino acids: CASRTGPHTEAFF. CDR3 bases: TGTGCCAGCAGGACCGGGCCACACACTGAAGCTTTCTTT. This sequence joins TRBV6-5 and TRBJ1-1, with unresolved D. The CDR3 is made up of 13 amino acids. Trimming pared 6 bases from V and 3 bases from J, leaving 11 bases between. Germline assignment: CDR1 MNHEY and CDR2 SVGAGI.

The chain links TRBV2 to TRBJ1-4, with D perhaps matching TRBD1 (5 bases). The CDR3 extends over 14 amino acids. In germline, CDR1 is SNHLY, CDR2 FYNNEI. Trimming took 10 bases from V and 7 from J, leaving 19 bases between them. The CDR3 loop is CATRPAGLSEKLFF. CDR3 coding DNA: TGTGCCACCCGACCCGCAGGGCTGTCTGAAAAACTGTTTTTT.

This clone has more than one count but fewer than ten. This chain connects TRBV14 to TRBJ2-5, with 12 bases fitting TRBD1. Germline assignment: CDR1 SGHDN and CDR2 FVKESK. The J segment lost 4 bases and the V segment lost 2 bases, leaving 5 bases of the junction unmatched. The CDR3 length is 16 residues. CDR3: CASSQRWGQGAETQYF. The DNA of the CDR3 is TGTGCCAGCAGCCAACGCTGGGGACAGGGGGCAGAGACCCAGTACTTC.

The chain combines TRBV6-5 with TRBJ2-5, with 12 bases aligning to TRBD2. Trimming at V came to 2 bases and at J to 6 bases, leaving 4 bases not matched to a gene. The germline gives CDR1 MNHEY, CDR2 SVGAGI. This CDR3 comprises 15 residues. The CDR3 sequence: CASSYTLAGGKTQYF. The CDR3 DNA follows: TGTGCCAGCAGTTACACGCTAGCGGGGGGGAAGACCCAGTACTTC.

J is TRBJ2-2 and V is TRBV5-1; D tentatively reads TRBD1 or TRBD2 (5 bases each). Germline V gene lookup returns CDR1 SGHRS and CDR2 YFSETQ. This CDR3 spans 16 amino acids. The V end was cut by 0 bases, the J end by 0 bases, with 9 bases between. The CDR3 loop reads CASSLEGDPNTGELFF. For the CDR3, the DNA is TGCGCCAGCAGCTTGGAAGGGGACCCGAACACCGGGGAGCTGTTTTTT. Based on the CDR3 plus reference TRBV5-1 and TRBJ2-2, the full variable domain is KAGVTQTPRYLIKTRGQQVTLSCSPISGHRSVSWYQQTPGQGLQFLFEYFSETQRNKGNFPGRFSGRQFSNSRSEMNVSTLELGDSALYLCASSLEGDPNTGELFFGEGSRLTVL.